This T cell receptor (beta chain) is drawn from a study of blood T cell repertoires in COVID-19. Study context: In each case, the material was cDNA or gDNA derived from T cells, B-cell-depleted T cells, or PBMCs.

Some clones are missing from TCRdb's copy, which holds only in-frame ones; the method was immunoSEQ multiplex PCR. Of tens of thousands of clones in the sample, roughly 90% were seen once. Between the trimmed V and J ends, which lost 5 bases and 1 base, there was a span of 9 bases. This CDR3 comprises 14 residues. In germline, CDR1 is MNHEY, CDR2 SMNVEV (reference sequence). The sequencing sample was made of peripheral blood. The clonotype originates from a man aged 55 to 70 with COVID-19, enrolled during active disease. The V call is TRBV27, the J call TRBJ1-5, with D possibly TRBD1 on 5 matching bases. CDR3 sequence (DNA): TGTGCCAGCAGTACCAGACAGAGCAATCAGCCCCAGCATTTT. Translating it yields CASSTRQSNQPQHF.